Each of the 30 T cell receptor beta chains below was sequenced from the same sample in a study of T cell clones after liver transplantation. The method was immunoSEQ multiplex PCR; TCRdb's version includes in-frame clones alone and lacks a portion of them. Here the sample spans about 120,000 clones, 90% being singletons. The material was CD4+ T cells from blood, obtained 12 months after liver transplant. The source of these receptors is a human patient who received a liver transplant. Some of the T cells might come from the graft donor.

CDR3 protein: CASSPAGVGNEQFF. The CDR3 DNA sequence: TGTGCCAGCAGTCCAGCGGGAGTAGGCAATGAGCAGTTCTTC. The chain is built from TRBV27 and TRBJ2-1, with 8 bases fitting TRBD2. The CDR3 is made up of 14 amino acids. Germline V gene sequence: CDR1 MNHEY, CDR2 SMNVEV (reference sequence). V shed 5 bases, J shed 6 bases, and the junction held 6 bases outside the gene matches.

The chain links TRBV5-1 to TRBJ1-1, with D maybe TRBD1 (6 bases). CDR1 and CDR2 (germline): SGHRS, YFSETQ. The CDR3 sequence is 15 residues long. Trimming removed 1 base from V and 4 bases from J, with 14 bases in between. CDR3 sequence: CASSLQQGLGTEAFF. The CDR3 DNA follows: TGCGCCAGCAGCTTGCAACAGGGCCTAGGCACTGAAGCTTTCTTT.

The chain joins TRBV7-3 to TRBJ2-1; 16 bases are a match to TRBD2. Germline CDR1 is SGHTA and CDR2 is FQGTGA. V gave up 4 bases and J gave up 9 bases; unmatched junction bases: 3. The CDR3 sequence is 15 residues long. CDR3: CASSSGLAGGGEQFF. The CDR3, as DNA: TGTGCCAGCAGCTCGGGACTAGCGGGAGGGGGTGAGCAGTTCTTC.

The V and J genes are TRBV28 and TRBJ2-3, with D perhaps given as TRBD1 or TRBD2 (5 bases each). The CDR3 loop spans 13 amino acids. The V gene lost 8 bases and the J gene lost 6 bases, with 15 bases spanning the gap. The germline gives CDR1 MDHEN, CDR2 SYDVKM. CDR3 in DNA: TGTGCCAGCGGCTTTGGGGGAGCGGATACGCAGTATTTT. Translated: CASGFGGADTQYF.

This chain joins TRBV11-3 and TRBJ2-3; 7 nucleotides line up with TRBD1. With 4 bases clipped from V and 4 bases from J, the junction kept 5 bases outside the gene matches. Germline V gene sequence: CDR1 SGHNT, CDR2 YENEEA. This CDR3 contains 14 residues. Here the CDR3 DNA reads TGTGCCAGCAGCTCCCGACAGGGCCCAGATACGCAGTATTTT. It translates to CASSSRQGPDTQYF.

This clone appeared once. The chain carries TRBV6-1 and TRBJ2-7; D uncertain. This CDR3 has 17 residues. In germline, CDR1 is MNHNS, CDR2 SASEGT. V was pared by 3 bases and J by 4 bases, with 22 bases between. The CDR3 region is CASSEMTPRRPTYEQYF. CDR3 DNA: TGTGCCAGCAGTGAGATGACCCCCCGTCGACCGACGTACGAGCAGTACTTC.

The gene calls are TRBV28 and TRBJ1-1; D gene unclear. Germline CDR1 is MDHEN and CDR2 is SYDVKM. This CDR3 region has 13 residues. V lost 3 bases and J lost 1, with 6 bases in between. In DNA, the CDR3 is TGTGCCAGCAGTTTTTGGCAGAACACTGAAGCTTTCTTT. Translation: CASSFWQNTEAFF.

The chain combines TRBV18 with TRBJ2-1; TRBD1 matches 8 bases. The germline CDR1 and CDR2 sequences are KGHSH and LQKENI. The junction had 6 bases not matched to a gene; V was cut back by 3 bases and J by 8 bases. CDR3 length: 14 amino acids. The CDR3: CASSPDREIDEQFF. The CDR3, as DNA: TGTGCCAGCTCACCGGACAGGGAGATTGATGAGCAGTTCTTC.

The chain uses TRBV7-6 and TRBJ2-7; 11 nucleotides agree with TRBD2. The CDR3 totals 17 residues. Germline V gene data show CDR1 as SGHVS and CDR2 as FNYEAQ. V lost 0 bases to trimming and J lost 7 bases; unmatched junction nucleotides: 11. CDR3 region: CASSLAPTSGSGLEQYF. The CDR3 coding sequence is TGTGCCAGCAGCTTAGCTCCTACTAGCGGGAGTGGATTGGAGCAGTACTTC. Combining the CDR3 with reference TRBV7-6 and TRBJ2-7 gives the whole variable domain GAGVSQSPRYKVTKRGQDVALRCDPISGHVSLYWYRQALGQGPEFLTYFNYEAQQDKSGLPNDRFSAERPEGSISTLTIQRTEQRDSAMYRCASSLAPTSGSGLEQYFGPGTRLTVT.

This clone was recorded once. J is TRBJ2-7 and V is TRBV5-1; no reliable D call. The germline V gene encodes CDR1 SGHRS and CDR2 YFSETQ. Trimming shortened V by 5 bases and J by 4 bases, and 13 bases separated the two germline ends. There are 13 residues in the CDR3. In DNA form, the CDR3 reads TGCGCCAGCAGAGTCTCCGACGGATACGAGCAGTACTTC. Amino acids: CASRVSDGYEQYF.

The rearrangement links TRBV18 to TRBJ2-7; 11 bases fit TRBD2. With V trimmed by 0 bases and J by 2 bases, 3 bases remained unmatched. The CDR3 length is 16 residues. CDR1 and CDR2 (germline): KGHSH, LQKENI. DNA of the CDR3: TGTGCCAGCTCACCACCTAGTAGCGGGAGGGCCTACGAGCAGTACTTC. Its protein product is CASSPPSSGRAYEQYF.

This rearrangement joins TRBV27 to TRBJ2-7; 8 bases are a match to TRBD1. The V gene end was trimmed by 6 bases and the J gene end by 5 bases; junction bases not matched to a gene: 6. The germline gives CDR1 MNHEY, CDR2 SMNVEV (reference sequence). This CDR3 comprises 13 residues. The CDR3 nucleotides are TGTGCCAGCAGCCAACAGGGGGGCCACGAGCAGTACTTC. It translates to CASSQQGGHEQYF.

This rearrangement joins TRBV4-1 to TRBJ2-7; 9 bases align to TRBD2. The junction had 6 bases not matched to a gene; V was cut back by 1 base and J by 2 bases. The CDR3 totals 16 residues. The germline V gene has CDR1 MGHRA and CDR2 YSYEKL. The CDR3 loop reads CASSQASSSGAYEQYF. The CDR3 DNA is TGCGCCAGCAGCCAAGCGTCGTCTAGCGGGGCCTACGAGCAGTACTTC.

V usage is TRBV5-6 and J usage is TRBJ2-7; D is perhaps TRBD1 or TRBD2 (5 bases each). The CDR3 is 12 residues long. The germline V gene has CDR1 SGHDT and CDR2 YYEEEE. Trimming took 4 bases from V and 6 from J, leaving 11 bases between them. The CDR3 protein is CASSRGIGEQYF. The CDR3 nucleotides read TGTGCCAGCAGCCGGGGCATTGGCGAGCAGTACTTC. The full variable domain, completed using reference TRBV5-6 and TRBJ2-7, is DAGVTQSPTHLIKTRGQQVTLRCSPKSGHDTVSWYQQALGQGPQFIFQYYEEEERQRGNFPDRFSGHQFPNYSSELNVNALLLGDSALYLCASSRGIGEQYFGPGTRLTVT.

V usage is TRBV27 and J usage is TRBJ1-3, with D tentatively TRBD1 (6 bases). Trimming stripped 2 bases from V and 4 bases from J, with 12 bases between. This CDR3 spans 15 amino acids. Per germline, CDR1 MNHEY and CDR2 SMNVEV (reference sequence). The CDR3 DNA follows: TGTGCCAGCAGTTTAAACAGGGATGGAGGAAACACCATATATTTT. Protein product: CASSLNRDGGNTIYF.

This chain uses TRBV4-3 with TRBJ2-3; tentatively, D is TRBD2 (5 bases). Trimming removed 0 bases from V and 5 bases from J, with 12 bases in between. The CDR3 is 15 amino acids. CDR1 is LGHNA, CDR2 YSLEER, per germline. The CDR3 DNA reads TGCGCCAGCAGCCAAGATTCCGGCGAGGGAGATACGCAGTATTTT. Translating it yields CASSQDSGEGDTQYF.

The chain combines TRBV12-2 with TRBJ1-1. TRBV12-2 is designated a pseudogene. The CDR3 has 15 residues. The CDR3 region is CASRQTLTGGTEAFF. CDR3 sequence (DNA): TGTGCAAGTCGCCAAACCTTGACGGGGGGGACTGAAGCTTTCTTT.

The genes are TRBV7-2 and TRBJ2-3; D uncertain. The germline V gene encodes CDR1 SGHTA and CDR2 FQGNSA. Trimming left V 2 bases short and J 0 bases short, with 15 bases between. This CDR3 has 17 residues. CDR3 protein: CASSLIASGASTDTQYF. CDR3 nucleotides: TGTGCCAGCAGCTTAATTGCATCGGGTGCTAGCACAGATACGCAGTATTTT.

The chain carries TRBV5-1 and TRBJ1-5, with D unclear. The length of the CDR3 is 14 residues. The V and J ends lost 0 bases and 4 bases respectively, with 8 bases between them. CDR1 is SGHRS, CDR2 YFSETQ, per germline. The CDR3 here is CASSLGSLNQPQHF. Written as DNA, the CDR3 is TGCGCCAGCAGCTTGGGATCGCTGAATCAGCCCCAGCATTTT.

The chain links TRBV5-6 to TRBJ1-1; 7 bases line up with TRBD1. The CDR3 spans 14 residues. CDR1 is SGHDT and CDR2 is YYEEEE in the germline V gene. J gave up 5 bases and V 3 bases, and 7 bases lay outside the gene matches. For the CDR3, the DNA is TGTGCCAGCAGCTCGTACAGGGGAGGGACTGAAGCTTTCTTT. Translating gives CASSSYRGGTEAFF.

This chain joins TRBV28 and TRBJ1-1; 10 positions agree with TRBD1. With V trimmed by 8 bases and J by 5 bases, 5 bases remained unmatched. Germline assignment: CDR1 MDHEN and CDR2 SYDVKM. This CDR3 has 13 residues. The CDR3 reads CASQTGGETEAFF. CDR3 DNA: TGTGCCAGCCAGACAGGGGGCGAAACTGAAGCTTTCTTT.

This clone was seen a single time. V gene TRBV29-1 combines with J gene TRBJ2-2, with 8 nucleotides matching TRBD1. Germline V lookup: CDR1 SQVTM, CDR2 ANQGSEA. CDR3 length: 14 amino acids. V shed 4 bases and J 1 base; nucleotides not matched to a gene: 2. The CDR3 nucleotides are TGCAGCGTTGCTGGGACAGGGAACACCGGGGAGCTGTTTTTT. It encodes CSVAGTGNTGELFF.

This clone was observed a single time. The chain couples TRBV19 to TRBJ2-2, with D possibly being TRBD2 (5 bases). Trimming pared 3 bases from V and 4 bases from J, leaving 15 bases between. Looked up from germline, CDR1 is LNHDA and CDR2 is SQIVND (reference sequence). The CDR3 spans 16 residues. DNA for the CDR3: TGTGCCAGTAGTATGGCGGTGGGAGTGAGCACCGGGGAGCTGTTTTTT. Translation gives CASSMAVGVSTGELFF.

The chain carries TRBV5-1 and TRBJ2-7, with TRBD2 matching over 8 bases. Germline lookup yields CDR1 SGHRS and CDR2 YFSETQ. The CDR3 consists of 19 residues. The V gene end was trimmed by 0 bases and the J gene end by 5 bases; junction bases not matched to a gene: 19. The CDR3, as DNA: TGCGCCAGCAGCTTGGGATATCGCGGGACTAGAGACAAACTGGACGAGCAGTACTTC. It encodes CASSLGYRGTRDKLDEQYF.

Of note for this clone: One junction end disagrees with the germline gene, perhaps due to a read error. The J gene is TRBJ2-3, the V gene TRBV7-7; D gene ambiguous. This CDR3 is 13 amino acids long. The germline V gene has CDR1 SSHAT and CDR2 FNYEAQ (reference sequence). CDR3 sequence (DNA): TGTGCTAGCAGCTTAGCACGGACAGATACGCAGTATTTT. The encoded protein is CASSLARTDTQYF.

This sequence joins TRBV9 and TRBJ1-5, with no clear D. CDR3 size: 15 residues. The V end was cut by 0 bases, the J end by 8 bases, with 15 bases between. CDR1 and CDR2 from the germline V gene are SGDLS and YYNGEE. As DNA, the CDR3 is TGTGCCAGCAGCGTAGGGCTCAGCAGTACGGAGCCCCAGCATTTT. Its protein is CASSVGLSSTEPQHF.

The chain is built from TRBV28 and TRBJ2-7; the match to TRBD2 covers 10 bases. Germline V gene lookup returns CDR1 MDHEN and CDR2 SYDVKM. This CDR3 has 18 amino acids. V shed 9 bases, J shed 3 bases, and the junction held 20 bases outside the gene matches. The CDR3 DNA reads as TGTGCCAGTCATAAAGGGGGTCTCAGCGGGAGGGCTGTCTACGAGCAGTACTTC. Translating gives CASHKGGLSGRAVYEQYF.

J is TRBJ2-3 and V is TRBV7-9, with D uncertain. The V end lost 5 bases, the J end lost 4 bases, and 4 bases lay between the germline ends. Germline V gives CDR1 SEHNR, CDR2 FQNEAQ (reference sequence). The CDR3 length is 11 residues. The CDR3 here is CASSPADTQYF. The CDR3 DNA is TGTGCCAGCAGCCCCGCAGATACGCAGTATTTT. The whole variable domain, remainder taken from reference TRBV7-9 and TRBJ2-3, is DTGVSQNPRHKITKRGQNVTFRCDPISEHNRLYWYRQTLGQGPEFLTYFQNEAQLEKSRLLSDRFSAERPKGSFSTLEIQRTEQGDSAMYLCASSPADTQYFGPGTRLTVL.

Only one count was recorded for this clone. This CDR3 reads CASWYSGSTDTQYF. Written as DNA, the CDR3 is TGTGCCAGCTGGTATAGCGGTAGCACAGATACGCAGTATTTT. The gene calls are TRBV28 and TRBJ2-3, with D perhaps matching TRBD2 (6 bases). From germline, CDR1 is MDHEN and CDR2 SYDVKM. V was shortened by 8 bases and J by 0 bases, with 12 bases between the two germline ends. This CDR3 contains 14 residues.

The chain recombines TRBV6-5 with TRBJ2-7; 7 bases line up with TRBD2. CDR3 length: 12 residues. Looked up from germline, CDR1 is MNHEY and CDR2 is SVGAGI. After removal of 10 bases from V and 3 bases from J, the junction contained 6 bases not matched to a gene. CDR3 bases: TGTGCCACACTCTCGGGGGGCTACGAGCAGTACTTC. Its translation: CATLSGGYEQYF.